The present entry profiles one T cell receptor (beta chain) with its context. The target antigen is unknown. V was pared by 2 bases and J by 1 base, with 9 bases between. CDR1 is SGHRS, CDR2 YFSETQ, per germline. The CDR3 has 14 residues. The data derive from a study of shared clonotypes between healthy human individuals. Study-level findings and limits: Clonotype sharing among donors was expected to depend on sequencing depth. The study generally estimated greater richness for naive than memory subsets.

The authors divided CD4+ cells into CD45RA+ naive and CD45RA-negative memory subsets. Assay execution took place at the deep level. The table came from immunoSEQ multiplex PCR; TCRdb's copy has only in-frame clones and leaves some out. The repertoire has 2 million to 2.5 million clones, 93% of them found once; the top ten carry approximately 0.35%. V usage is TRBV5-1 and J usage is TRBJ2-5; no clear D. Sequencing was done on a sample of naive CD4+ T cells from PBMCs. Subset given: CD45RA+ positively selected. The receptor's source is a man aged 18 to 35 in good health. Some clones in this sample may be carry-over from other donors' samples. The chain's CDR3 is CASSLQTFQETQYF. The CDR3 nucleotides are TGCGCCAGCAGCTTACAGACATTCCAAGAGACCCAGTACTTC.